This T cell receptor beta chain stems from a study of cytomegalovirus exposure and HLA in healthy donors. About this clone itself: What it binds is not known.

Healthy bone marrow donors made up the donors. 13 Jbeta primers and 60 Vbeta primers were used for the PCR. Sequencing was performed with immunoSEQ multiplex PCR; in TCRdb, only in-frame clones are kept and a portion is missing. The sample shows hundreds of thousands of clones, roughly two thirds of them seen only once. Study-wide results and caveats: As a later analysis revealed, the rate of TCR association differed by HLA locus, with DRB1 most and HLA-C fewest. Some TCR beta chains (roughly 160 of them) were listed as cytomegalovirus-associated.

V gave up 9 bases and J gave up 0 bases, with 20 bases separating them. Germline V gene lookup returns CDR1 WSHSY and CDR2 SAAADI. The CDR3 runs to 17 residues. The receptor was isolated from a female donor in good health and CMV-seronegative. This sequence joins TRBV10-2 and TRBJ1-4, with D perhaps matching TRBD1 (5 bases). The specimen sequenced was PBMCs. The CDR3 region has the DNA TGCGCCAGACGTCAGGGATACAATTTTGCAACTAATGAAAAACTGTTTTTT. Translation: CARRQGYNFATNEKLFF.